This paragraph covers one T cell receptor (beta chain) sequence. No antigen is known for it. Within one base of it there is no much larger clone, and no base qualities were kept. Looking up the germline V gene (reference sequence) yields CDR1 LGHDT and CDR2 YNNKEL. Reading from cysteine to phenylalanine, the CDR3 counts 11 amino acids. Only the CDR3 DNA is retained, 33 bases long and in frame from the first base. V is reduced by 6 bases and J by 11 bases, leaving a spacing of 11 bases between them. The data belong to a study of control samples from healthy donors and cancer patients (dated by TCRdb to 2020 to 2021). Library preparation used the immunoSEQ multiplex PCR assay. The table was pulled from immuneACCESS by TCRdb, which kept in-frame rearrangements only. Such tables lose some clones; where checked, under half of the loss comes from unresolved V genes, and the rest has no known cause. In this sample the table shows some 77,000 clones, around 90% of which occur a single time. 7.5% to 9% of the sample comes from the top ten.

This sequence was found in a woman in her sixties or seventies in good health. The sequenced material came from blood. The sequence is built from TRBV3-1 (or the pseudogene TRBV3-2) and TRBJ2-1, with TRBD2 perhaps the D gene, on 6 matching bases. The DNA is TGTGCCAGCAGTCAGACTAGTCAGCAGTTCTTC. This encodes CASSQTSQQFF.